This T cell receptor (beta chain) was observed in a study of PD-L1 blockade in urothelial cancer. Study overall: Atezolizumab, begun by patients in about 2014, was given at 1,200 mg intravenously every 3 weeks.

CDR3 length equals 18 residues. Per germline, CDR1 SGHRS and CDR2 YFSETQ. The trim removed 0 bases at V and 1 base at J, leaving 10 bases unmatched. The time point was: peripheral blood 6 weeks after treatment start. Repertoires were generated with immunoSEQ multiplex PCR, while TCRdb's copy carries only in-frame clones and drops some. The sample holds about 48,000 clones, more than 80% seen once. The chain joins TRBV5-1 to TRBJ2-3, with TRBD2 matching over 8 bases. This material consisted of PBMCs, taken around atezolizumab (anti-PD-L1) treatment. The TCR sequence derives from a man between 65 and 80 years old with urothelial cancer. The CDR3 region is CASSLEIAGSQGTDTQYF. CDR3 in DNA: TGCGCCAGCAGCTTGGAGATAGCGGGATCTCAGGGCACAGATACGCAGTATTTT.